The text below deals with one TCR beta chain. The antigen is unknown. TCRdb's copy holds only in-frame clones and misses some; the assay was immunoSEQ multiplex PCR. The repertoire holds approximately 160,000 clones, with nearly 90% as singletons. J gave up 6 bases and V 1 base, and 9 bases lay outside the gene matches. This CDR3 comprises 18 residues. The germline gives CDR1 MNHEY, CDR2 SMNVEV (reference sequence). These data originate in a study of cytotoxic CD8 clonotypes in ibrutinib-treated CLL. Turning to the study itself: Around 10 relapsed/refractory, roughly 15 treatment-naive; some 17 IGHV unmutated. Investigators reported 25 or so partial and 2 complete responses; after median about 70 months, approximately 15 patients remained remitted and 12 progressed. Study-level results: Baseline-level clonality went beyond age-matched healthy donors and moved in step with circulating CD8+ T-cell counts.

The material sequenced was PBMCs, taken at disease progression, from a patient treated with ibrutinib. The chain carries TRBV27 and TRBJ2-3; TRBD2 matches at 14 bases. This sequence was found in a human donor with chronic lymphocytic leukemia. Written as DNA, the CDR3 is TGTGCCAGCAGTTTATTGGGATGGACTAGCGGGAGGTCTGATACGCAGTATTTT. Translated: CASSLLGWTSGRSDTQYF.